One sample yielded the 7 T cell receptor beta chains listed below, sequenced in a study of T-cell reconstitution after alpha-beta-depleted transplantation in children. Preparation of the TCRbeta library was carried out with unique molecular identifiers. TCRdb reprocessed the PCR reads with MiXCR, giving one entry per CDR3 protein. The data show 450,000 to 550,000 distinct CDR3 sequences, with about 10% seen just once and around 15% held by the top ten. The sample in question was PBMCs, mostly from graft donor cells, obtained 180 days after TCRalphabeta/CD19-depleted stem cell transplant. The receptor source for this set is a female patient between 2 and 10 years old who had a stem cell transplant for aplastic anemia, so the T cells may come from the graft donor.

The V gene is TRBV7-9, the J gene TRBJ2-3; D gene ambiguous. Trimming shortened V by 5 bases and J by 1 base, and 7 bases separated the two germline ends. CDR3 length: 13 amino acids. Germline loops: CDR1 SEHNR, CDR2 FQNEAQ (reference sequence). The CDR3 sequence: CASSTDGTDTQYF. The CDR3 coding sequence is TGTGCCAGCAGCACAGACGGCACAGATACGCAGTATTTT.

The chain links TRBV4-1 to TRBJ1-5, with TRBD1 matching 10 bases. Germline loops: CDR1 MGHRA, CDR2 YSYEKL. V lost 6 bases, J lost 3 bases, and 8 bases stayed unmatched. This CDR3 contains 16 residues. The CDR3 is CASSKGQGPVNQPQHF. CDR3 DNA sequence: TGCGCCAGCAGTAAGGGACAGGGGCCGGTCAATCAGCCCCAGCATTTT.

V and J are TRBV4-2 and TRBJ2-1; unclear D gene. The V gene's germline CDR1 is LGHNA and CDR2 YNFKEQ. The V and J ends lost 0 bases and 0 bases respectively, with 15 bases between them. This CDR3 is built from 18 residues. The CDR3 DNA reads TGTGCCAGCAGCCAAGATCGATATACACGGTCCTCCTACAATGAGCAGTTCTTC. This codes for CASSQDRYTRSSYNEQFF.

This clonotype showed up just a few times. The CDR3 sequence: CASSYPHMSGVYNEQFF. CDR3 in DNA: TGTGCCAGCAGTTACCCACACATGAGCGGAGTTTACAATGAGCAGTTCTTC. The chain employs TRBV6-2 or TRBV6-3 and TRBJ2-1, with D possibly being TRBD2 (5 bases). The CDR3 covers 17 residues. From germline, CDR1 is MNHEY and CDR2 SVGEGT. V gave up 2 bases and J gave up 4 bases, with 18 bases separating them.

The gene calls are TRBV7-2 and TRBJ1-1; 7 bases map to TRBD1. Trimming removed 1 base from V and 0 bases from J; junction bases left unmatched: 5. CDR1 SGHTA and CDR2 FQGNSA come from the germline V gene. This CDR3 is built from 16 residues. The CDR3 nucleotides read TGTGCCAGCAGCTTAGGATGGGGACAGCTGAACACTGAAGCTTTCTTT. It codes for CASSLGWGQLNTEAFF.

This clonotype was counted many times. The genes are TRBV4-2 and TRBJ1-3, with TRBD1 matching 8 bases. Per germline, CDR1 LGHNA and CDR2 YNFKEQ. The trim removed 4 bases at V and 3 bases at J, leaving 2 bases unmatched. The CDR3 runs 14 residues. The DNA for the CDR3 is TGTGCCAGCAGCCCGACAGGGGATGGAAACACCATATATTTT. Translation gives CASSPTGDGNTIYF.

The chain joins TRBV5-6 to TRBJ2-7, with a tentative D call TRBD2 (6 bases). Germline CDR1 is SGHDT and CDR2 is YYEEEE. V shed 6 bases and J shed 7 bases, with 20 bases lying between them. This CDR3 has 14 amino acids. CDR3 sequence (DNA): TGTGCCAGCATCCCCAGGAGTAACGCGGGGGAGCAGTACGTC. Its protein is CASIPRSNAGEQYV.